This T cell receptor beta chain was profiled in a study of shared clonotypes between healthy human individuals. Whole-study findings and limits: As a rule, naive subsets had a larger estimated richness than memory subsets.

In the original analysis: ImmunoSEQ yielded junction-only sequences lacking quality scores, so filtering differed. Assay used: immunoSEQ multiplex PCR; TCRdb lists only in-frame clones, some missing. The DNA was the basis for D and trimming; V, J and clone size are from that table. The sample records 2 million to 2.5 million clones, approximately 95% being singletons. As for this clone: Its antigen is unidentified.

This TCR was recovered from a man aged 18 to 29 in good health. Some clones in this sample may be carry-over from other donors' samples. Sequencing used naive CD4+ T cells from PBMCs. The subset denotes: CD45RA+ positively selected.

The CDR3 reads CASSLGGVFSNQPQHF. The CDR3 DNA reads TGTGCCAGCAGCTTAGGGGGGGTGTTTAGCAATCAGCCCCAGCATTTT. V gene TRBV7-8 combines with J gene TRBJ1-5, with D perhaps matching TRBD1 (5 bases). The CDR3 is 16 amino acids. Trimming took off 1 base at V and 0 bases at J, with 10 bases between the two ends. Germline CDR1 and CDR2: SGHVS and FQNEAQ. The complete variable domain, with remaining parts taken from reference TRBV7-8 and TRBJ1-5, reads GAGVSQSPRYKVAKRGQDVALRCDPISGHVSLFWYQQALGQGPEFLTYFQNEAQLDKSGLPSDRFFAERPEGSVSTLKIQRTQQEDSAVYLCASSLGGVFSNQPQHFGDGTRLSIL.